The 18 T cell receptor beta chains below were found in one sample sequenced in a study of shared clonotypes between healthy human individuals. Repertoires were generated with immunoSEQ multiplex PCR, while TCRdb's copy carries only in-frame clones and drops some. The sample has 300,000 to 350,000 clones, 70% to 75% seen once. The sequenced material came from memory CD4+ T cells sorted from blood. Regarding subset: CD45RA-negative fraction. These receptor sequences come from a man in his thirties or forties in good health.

The CDR3 coding sequence is TGTGCCAGCAGCCAGCTGAGCGGGAATAGGAATGAGCAGTTCTTC. This gives the protein CASSQLSGNRNEQFF. V and J are TRBV7-2 and TRBJ2-1, with TRBD2 matching 7 bases. From germline, CDR1 is SGHTA and CDR2 FQGNSA. The V gene end was trimmed by 5 bases and the J gene end by 7 bases; junction bases not matched to a gene: 11. CDR3 size: 15 residues.

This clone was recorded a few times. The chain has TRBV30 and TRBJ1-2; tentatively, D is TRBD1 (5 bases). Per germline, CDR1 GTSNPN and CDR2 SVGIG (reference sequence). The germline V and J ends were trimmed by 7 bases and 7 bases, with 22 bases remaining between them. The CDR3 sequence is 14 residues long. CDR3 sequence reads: CALLLGKGRGGYTF. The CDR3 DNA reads TGTGCCTTACTTCTGGGGAAGGGGAGAGGTGGCTACACCTTC.

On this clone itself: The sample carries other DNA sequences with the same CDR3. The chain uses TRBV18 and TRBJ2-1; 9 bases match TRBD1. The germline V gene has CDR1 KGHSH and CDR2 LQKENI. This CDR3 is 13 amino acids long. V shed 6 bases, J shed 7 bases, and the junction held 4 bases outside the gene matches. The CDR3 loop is CASSRDRENEQFF. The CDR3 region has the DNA TGTGCCAGCTCCCGGGACAGGGAAAATGAGCAGTTCTTC.

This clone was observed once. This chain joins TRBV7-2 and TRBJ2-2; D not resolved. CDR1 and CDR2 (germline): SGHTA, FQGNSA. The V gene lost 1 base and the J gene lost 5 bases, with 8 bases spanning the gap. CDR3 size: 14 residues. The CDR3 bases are TGTGCCAGCAGCTTAGTAGTCGGGACCGGGGAGCTGTTTTTT. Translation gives CASSLVVGTGELFF. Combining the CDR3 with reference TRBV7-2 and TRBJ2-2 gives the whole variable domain GAGVSQSPSNKVTEKGKDVELRCDPISGHTALYWYRQSLGQGLEFLIYFQGNSAPDKSGLPSDRFSAERTGGSVSTLTIQRTQQEDSAVYLCASSLVVGTGELFFGEGSRLTVL.

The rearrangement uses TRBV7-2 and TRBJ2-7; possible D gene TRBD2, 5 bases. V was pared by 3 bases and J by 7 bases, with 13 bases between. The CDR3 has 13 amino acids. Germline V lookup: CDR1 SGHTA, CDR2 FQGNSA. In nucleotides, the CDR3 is TGTGCCAGCAGCTTCGAAGGTGGGAGAGAGCAGTACTTC. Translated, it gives CASSFEGGREQYF.

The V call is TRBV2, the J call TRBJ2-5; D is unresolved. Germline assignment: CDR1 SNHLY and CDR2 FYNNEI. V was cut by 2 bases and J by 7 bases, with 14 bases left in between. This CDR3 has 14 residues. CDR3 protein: CASSEPSRPGTQYF. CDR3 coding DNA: TGTGCCAGCAGTGAACCTTCGCGACCCGGGACCCAGTACTTC.

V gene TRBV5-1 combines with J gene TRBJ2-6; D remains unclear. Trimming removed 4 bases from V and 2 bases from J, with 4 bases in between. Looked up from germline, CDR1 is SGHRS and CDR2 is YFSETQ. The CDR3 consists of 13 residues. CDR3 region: CASSLAGANVLTF. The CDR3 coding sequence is TGCGCCAGCAGCCTAGCTGGGGCCAACGTCCTGACTTTC.

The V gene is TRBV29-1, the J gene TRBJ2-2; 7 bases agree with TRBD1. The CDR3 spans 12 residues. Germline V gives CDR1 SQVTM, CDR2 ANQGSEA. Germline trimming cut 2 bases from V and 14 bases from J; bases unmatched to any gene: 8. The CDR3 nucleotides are TGCAGCGTTGAAAGGGGGCAGGGTAGACTGTTTTTT. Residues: CSVERGQGRLFF.

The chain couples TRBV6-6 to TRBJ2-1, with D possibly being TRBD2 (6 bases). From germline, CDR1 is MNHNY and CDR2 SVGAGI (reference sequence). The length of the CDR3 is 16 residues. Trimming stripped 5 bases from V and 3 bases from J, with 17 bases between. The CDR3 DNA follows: TGTGCCAGCAGTACGCCATCCGGGACTGGCTACAATGAGCAGTTCTTC. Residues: CASSTPSGTGYNEQFF.

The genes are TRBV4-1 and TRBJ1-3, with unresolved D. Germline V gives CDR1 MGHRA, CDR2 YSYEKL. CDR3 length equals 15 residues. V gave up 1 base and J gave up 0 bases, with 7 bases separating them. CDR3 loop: CASSQAGFSGNTIYF. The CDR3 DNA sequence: TGCGCCAGCAGCCAAGCGGGGTTCTCTGGAAACACCATATATTTT.

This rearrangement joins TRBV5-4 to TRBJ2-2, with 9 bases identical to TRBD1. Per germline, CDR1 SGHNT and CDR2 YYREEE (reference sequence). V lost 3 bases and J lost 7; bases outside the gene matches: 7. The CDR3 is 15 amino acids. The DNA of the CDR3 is TGTGCCAGCAGCTCGGGACAGGGCCGTAACGGGGAGCTGTTTTTT. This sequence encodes CASSSGQGRNGELFF.

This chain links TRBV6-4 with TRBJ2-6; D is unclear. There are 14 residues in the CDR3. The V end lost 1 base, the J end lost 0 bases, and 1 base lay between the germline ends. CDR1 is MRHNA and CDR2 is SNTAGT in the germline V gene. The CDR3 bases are TGTGCCAGCAGTGACTTCTCTGGGGCCAACGTCCTGACTTTC. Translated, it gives CASSDFSGANVLTF.

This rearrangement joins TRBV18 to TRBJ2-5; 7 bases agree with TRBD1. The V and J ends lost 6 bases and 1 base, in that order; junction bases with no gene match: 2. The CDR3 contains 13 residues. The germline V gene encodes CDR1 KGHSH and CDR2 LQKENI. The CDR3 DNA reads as TGTGCCAGCTCCGGGACAGCCCAAGAGACCCAGTACTTC. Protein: CASSGTAQETQYF.

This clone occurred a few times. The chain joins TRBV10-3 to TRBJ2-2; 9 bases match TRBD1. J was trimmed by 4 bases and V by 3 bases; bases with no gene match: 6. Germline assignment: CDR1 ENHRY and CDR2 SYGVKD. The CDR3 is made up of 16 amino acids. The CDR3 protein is CAISDSGTGITGELFF. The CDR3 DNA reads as TGTGCCATCAGTGACTCCGGGACAGGGATCACCGGGGAGCTGTTTTTT.

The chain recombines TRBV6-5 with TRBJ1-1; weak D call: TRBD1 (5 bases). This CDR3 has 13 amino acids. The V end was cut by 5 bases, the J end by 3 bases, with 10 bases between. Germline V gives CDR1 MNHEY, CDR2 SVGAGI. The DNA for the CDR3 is TGTGCCAGCAGTGACGGCAGGGACACTGAAGCTTTCTTT. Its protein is CASSDGRDTEAFF.

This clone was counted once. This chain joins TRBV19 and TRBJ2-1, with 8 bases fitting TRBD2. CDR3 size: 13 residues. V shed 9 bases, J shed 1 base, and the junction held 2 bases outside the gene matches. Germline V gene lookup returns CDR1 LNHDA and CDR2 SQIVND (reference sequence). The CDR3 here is CASGTSSYNEQFF. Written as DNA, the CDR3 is TGTGCCAGCGGGACTAGTTCCTACAATGAGCAGTTCTTC.

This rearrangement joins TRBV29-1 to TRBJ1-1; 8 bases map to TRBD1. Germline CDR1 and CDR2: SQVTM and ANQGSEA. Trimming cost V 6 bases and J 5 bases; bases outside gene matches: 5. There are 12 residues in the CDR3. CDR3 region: CSVGTGQTEAFF. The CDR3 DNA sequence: TGCAGCGTCGGGACAGGACAAACTGAAGCTTTCTTT.

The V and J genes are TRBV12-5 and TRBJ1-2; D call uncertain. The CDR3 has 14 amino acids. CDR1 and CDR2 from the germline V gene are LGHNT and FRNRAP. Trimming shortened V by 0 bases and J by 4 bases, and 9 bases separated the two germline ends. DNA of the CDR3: TGTGCTAGTGGTTTGGTACTAGAAGTCTATGGCTACACCTTC. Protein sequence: CASGLVLEVYGYTF.